These 19 T cell receptor beta chains originate from one sample sequenced in a study of cytomegalovirus exposure and HLA in healthy donors (dated by TCRdb to about 2017). The library was prepared using the immunoSEQ multiplex PCR assay. A mixture of 60 forward primers for TCR Vbeta segments and 13 reverse primers for TCR Jbeta segments was used in the multiplex PCR. The immuneACCESS repertoire file appears here via TCRdb, limited to in-frame rearrangements. These files lack a portion of the clones; in checked studies, under half of the deficit traces to unresolved V genes, and the cause of the others is not known. This sample comprises 150,000 to 250,000 clones, around 79% of them detected only once. The top ten hold 4.4% of the sample. Sequenced sample: PBMCs. These receptor sequences come from a woman aged 25 to 39 in good health and CMV-seropositive.

V gene TRBV6-6 combines with J gene TRBJ2-1, with TRBD1 identical over 7 bases. This CDR3 comprises 11 residues. V lost 5 bases and J lost 9; bases outside the gene matches: 1. The germline CDR1 and CDR2 sequences are MNHNY and SVGAGI (reference sequence). CDR3 amino acids: CASSRQGEQFF. The CDR3 region has the DNA TGTGCCAGCAGTAGACAGGGTGAGCAGTTCTTC.

This clone was seen only a few times. This chain uses TRBV25-1 with TRBJ2-2; 16 bases match TRBD2. Germline trimming cut 10 bases from V and 0 bases from J; bases unmatched to any gene: 5. CDR3 length equals 17 residues. Germline CDR1 is MGHDK and CDR2 is SYGVNS. The CDR3 region is CATSGLAGGPNTGELFF. In DNA form, the CDR3 reads TGTGCCACTTCGGGACTAGCGGGGGGGCCGAACACCGGGGAGCTGTTTTTT.

The CDR3 sequence is CASSSTDKYDYTF. For the CDR3, the DNA is TGCGCCAGCAGCTCTACGGACAAGTACGACTACACCTTC. V usage is TRBV10-1 and J usage is TRBJ1-2; maybe TRBD1 (5 bases). The CDR3 length is 13 residues. With 6 bases removed from V and 10 bases from J, the gap between germline ends came to 18 bases. Germline V gene lookup returns CDR1 WNHNN and CDR2 SYGVQD (reference sequence).

Many counts were recorded for this clone. CDR3 region: CASAPGIGTEAFF. The CDR3 DNA sequence: TGTGCCAGCGCCCCAGGGATAGGGACTGAAGCTTTCTTT. The chain links TRBV11-2 to TRBJ1-1, with TRBD1 as a possible D gene (5 bases). The CDR3 has 13 residues. Germline lookup yields CDR1 SGHAT and CDR2 FQNNGV. V lost 8 bases and J 5 bases, leaving 15 bases between the germline ends.

This rearrangement joins TRBV11-2 to TRBJ2-5, with unresolved D. The CDR3 consists of 14 residues. V lost 3 bases and J 1 base, leaving 9 bases between the germline ends. Looked up from germline, CDR1 is SGHAT and CDR2 is FQNNGV. DNA of the CDR3: TGTGCCAGCAGCTTGGCTTGGGCCCAAGAGACCCAGTACTTC. Translating it yields CASSLAWAQETQYF.

The chain links TRBV7-6 to TRBJ2-1; 9 nucleotides match TRBD2. This CDR3 is built from 19 residues. Germline CDR1 reads SGHVS; CDR2 reads FNYEAQ. V lost 3 bases and J lost 7; bases outside the gene matches: 19. This CDR3 reads CASSFPRAAGGPLKNEQFF. CDR3 nucleotides: TGTGCCAGCAGCTTTCCCCGGGCGGCGGGGGGGCCTTTAAAGAATGAGCAGTTCTTC.

Written as DNA, the CDR3 is TGTGCCAGCAGCTCGTACCAGGGGGCGCCGGGCAATGAGCAGTTCTTC. Translating gives CASSSYQGAPGNEQFF. The rearrangement joins TRBV11-3 to TRBJ2-1, with TRBD1 matching 8 bases. The length of the CDR3 is 16 residues. Germline trimming cut 4 bases from V and 6 bases from J; bases unmatched to any gene: 11. The germline gives CDR1 SGHNT, CDR2 YENEEA.

This rearrangement joins TRBV5-1 to TRBJ1-2; 7 bases line up with TRBD1. The CDR3 loop spans 13 amino acids. The ends lost 5 bases at V and 6 bases at J; junction bases unmatched: 7. The germline V gene has CDR1 SGHRS and CDR2 YFSETQ. DNA of the CDR3: TGCGCCAGCAGGGGGTGGACAGGACATGGCTACACCTTC. It is translated as CASRGWTGHGYTF.

V and J are TRBV2 and TRBJ1-4; the match to TRBD1 covers 7 bases. Germline V gives CDR1 SNHLY, CDR2 FYNNEI. V dropped 11 bases and J dropped 7; count of bases not matched to a gene: 10. The CDR3 is 13 residues long. The CDR3 here is CAVSQGTAEKLFF. The CDR3 nucleotides read TGTGCCGTATCACAGGGGACGGCTGAAAAACTGTTTTTT.

The chain combines TRBV7-9 with TRBJ1-1; D not resolved. The V gene lost 5 bases and the J gene lost 2 bases, with 9 bases spanning the gap. The CDR3 loop spans 13 amino acids. Germline CDR1 SEHNR, CDR2 FQNEAQ (reference sequence). In DNA form, the CDR3 reads TGTGCCAGCAGCCGTGTCCTAAACACTGAAGCTTTCTTT. It encodes CASSRVLNTEAFF.

The V and J genes are TRBV6-5 and TRBJ2-6; TRBD2 matches 8 bases. From germline, CDR1 is MNHEY and CDR2 SVGAGI. There are 15 residues in the CDR3. The V segment lost 8 bases and the J segment 2 bases; nucleotides outside the gene matches: 5. The CDR3 DNA follows: TGTGCCAGCCGGGGGGGGTCTGCTGGGGCCAACGTCCTGACTTTC. It specifies CASRGGSAGANVLTF.

This chain uses TRBV7-6 with TRBJ1-1; D gene uncertain. V was shortened by 1 base and J by 0 bases, with 9 bases between the two germline ends. The CDR3 totals 15 residues. Germline V lookup: CDR1 SGHVS, CDR2 FNYEAQ. Here the CDR3 reads CASSLGLGVNTEAFF. The CDR3 coding sequence is TGTGCCAGCAGCTTAGGGCTGGGAGTGAACACTGAAGCTTTCTTT. Together with reference TRBV7-6 and TRBJ1-1, the CDR3 gives the full variable domain: GAGVSQSPRYKVTKRGQDVALRCDPISGHVSLYWYRQALGQGPEFLTYFNYEAQQDKSGLPNDRFSAERPEGSISTLTIQRTEQRDSAMYRCASSLGLGVNTEAFFGQGTRLTVV.

Comments on this clone: One end of the junction is discordant with germline, which a read error may explain. J is TRBJ1-1 and V is TRBV6-5; D possibly corresponds to TRBD1 (6 bases). CDR1 is MNHEY and CDR2 is SVGAGI in the germline V gene. CDR3 length: 11 amino acids. CDR3 DNA: TGTTCCAGCAGCTTGGGACATGAAGCTTTCTTT. It specifies CSSSLGHEAFF.

The chain links TRBV7-2 to TRBJ1-5; 9 positions agree with TRBD1. This CDR3 is built from 16 residues. The germline CDR1 and CDR2 sequences are SGHTA and FQGNSA. V was pared by 1 base and J by 5 bases, with 6 bases of the junction left unmatched. DNA of the CDR3: TGTGCCAGCAGCTTAGGAGGGGGGGACAGGGATCAGCCCCAGCATTTT. Its translation: CASSLGGGDRDQPQHF.

The rearrangement uses TRBV5-1 and TRBJ1-3; 8 bases map to TRBD1. Per the germline V gene, CDR1 is SGHRS and CDR2 is YFSETQ. The CDR3 loop spans 16 amino acids. V was clipped by 3 bases and J by 4 bases; unmatched bases: 9. CDR3 in amino acids: CASSSGQGTKGNTIYF. CDR3 sequence (DNA): TGCGCCAGCAGCTCTGGACAGGGTACGAAAGGAAACACCATATATTTT.

In DNA form, the CDR3 reads TGTGCCAGCAGCTTAGAAAGGACAGGGGGTATCTACGAGCAGTACTTC. Its protein product is CASSLERTGGIYEQYF. The V call is TRBV7-9, the J call TRBJ2-7; 10 bases match TRBD1. The CDR3 is 16 residues long. Trimming cost V 1 base and J 3 bases; bases outside gene matches: 6. Looked up from germline, CDR1 is SEHNR and CDR2 is FQNEAQ (reference sequence).

The rearrangement links TRBV11-2 to TRBJ2-1; 9 nucleotides agree with TRBD2. Losses at the gene ends were 6 bases for V and 4 bases for J; bases not matched to a gene: 16. CDR1 SGHAT and CDR2 FQNNGV come from the germline V gene. CDR3 size: 18 residues. CDR3 in DNA: TGTGCCAGCAGTTTTGGGCCCGGCGGGGGGGAGGGGTACAATGAGCAGTTCTTC. Amino acids: CASSFGPGGGEGYNEQFF.

J is TRBJ2-7 and V is TRBV5-1; 8 bases are shared with TRBD2. From germline, CDR1 is SGHRS and CDR2 YFSETQ. V was pared by 4 bases and J by 5 bases, with 14 bases of the junction left unmatched. CDR3 length: 16 residues. CDR3 sequence reads: CASSPPGGQRGDEQYF. CDR3 DNA sequence: TGCGCCAGCAGCCCACCGGGGGGGCAGCGAGGCGACGAGCAGTACTTC.

Here the CDR3 reads CASSQDFRGSGNTIYF. In DNA form, the CDR3 reads TGTGCCAGCAGCCAAGATTTTCGGGGCTCTGGAAACACCATATATTTT. The rearrangement uses TRBV4-2 and TRBJ1-3; D unresolved. V dropped 0 bases and J dropped 0 bases, with 9 bases sitting between them. The CDR3 length is 16 residues. From germline, CDR1 is LGHNA and CDR2 YNFKEQ.